Listed below are T cell receptor beta chains from one sample, sequenced in a study of CD8 T cells in Susac syndrome. TCRdb re-called the immunoSEQ multiplex PCR reads through MiXCR, storing one row per CDR3 protein. The data hold under 200,000 distinct CDR3 sequences, with around 90% observed a single time. Specimen: CD4+ T cells from PBMCs. The source of these receptors is a human donor with Susac syndrome. The CDR3 runs from the conserved cysteine through the conserved F or W. The D gene is left open where the match is weak. Some rows have no size entry. The others give once, few or many, or a class for an expanded clone.

size: -
D: -
J: TRBJ1-1
V: TRBV9
CDR3: CASSVAGHVTEAFF
DNA: TGTGCCAGCAGCGTAGCTGGACACGTCACTGAAGCTTTCTTT

size: -
D: -
J: TRBJ2-3
V: TRBV4-1
CDR3: CASRDRGRGDTQYF
DNA: TGCGCCAGCCGGGACCGCGGGCGCGGAGATACGCAGTATTTT

size: -
D: -
J: TRBJ1-1
V: TRBV5-4
CDR3: CASSLYSSEVFF
DNA: TGTGCCAGCAGCCTATACAGTTCCGAAGTTTTCTTT

size: once
D: -
J: TRBJ2-1
V: TRBV24-1
CDR3: CATSDSRTEQFF
DNA: TGTGCCACCAGTGATTCCCGGACAGAGCAGTTCTTC

size: -
D: TRBD1
J: TRBJ1-5
V: TRBV30
CDR3: CAWSVRDRWDQPQHF
DNA: TGTGCCTGGAGTGTTCGGGACAGGTGGGATCAGCCCCAGCATTTT

size: -
D: -
J: TRBJ2-1
V: TRBV2
CDR3: CASSNRDEQFF
DNA: TGTGCCAGCAGCAACCGGGATGAGCAGTTCTTC

size: -
D: -
J: TRBJ2-1
V: TRBV3-1
CDR3: CASSQDKGHHEQFF
DNA: TGTGCCAGCAGCCAAGATAAAGGGCACCATGAGCAGTTCTTC

size: -
D: TRBD2
J: TRBJ2-1
V: TRBV30
CDR3: CAWSVFGLAGNNEQFF
DNA: TGTGCCTGGAGTGTATTCGGACTAGCGGGGAACAATGAGCAGTTCTTC

size: -
D: TRBD2
J: TRBJ2-2
V: TRBV7-9
CDR3: CASSFRREGHGELFF
DNA: TGTGCCAGCAGCTTCCGCAGGGAGGGTCACGGGGAGCTGTTTTTT

size: once
D: -
J: TRBJ1-3
V: TRBV7-8
CDR3: CASSPSRLGGNTIYF
DNA: TGTGCCAGCAGTCCTAGCAGGCTAGGAGGAAACACCATATATTTT

size: -
D: -
J: TRBJ2-7
V: TRBV7-9
CDR3: CASSSRGGSYEQYF
DNA: TGTGCCAGCAGCTCGCGCGGTGGCTCCTACGAGCAGTACTTC

size: -
D: -
J: TRBJ1-1
V: TRBV5-1
CDR3: CASSPDLGRNTEAFF
DNA: TGCGCCAGCAGCCCCGACCTAGGCCGGAACACTGAAGCTTTCTTT

size: few
D: -
J: TRBJ2-7
V: TRBV12-3/TRBV12-4
CDR3: CASSLGGEQYF
DNA: TGTGCCAGCAGTTTGGGTGGCGAGCAGTACTTC

size: -
D: TRBD1
J: TRBJ1-1
V: TRBV20-1
CDR3: CSAVTGVNTEAFF
DNA: TGCAGTGCTGTAACAGGGGTTAACACTGAAGCTTTCTTT

size: -
D: -
J: TRBJ1-2
V: TRBV30
CDR3: CAWSDPPLGGAYGYTF
DNA: TGTGCCTGGAGTGACCCACCCCTCGGGGGCGCTTATGGCTACACCTTC

size: once
D: -
J: TRBJ1-5
V: TRBV6-5
CDR3: CASSPYGADQPQHF
DNA: TGTGCCAGCAGTCCCTACGGGGCCGATCAGCCCCAGCATTTT

size: -
D: -
J: TRBJ2-7
V: TRBV15
CDR3: CATSRDLGPYEQYF
DNA: TGTGCCACCAGCAGAGATCTTGGACCATACGAGCAGTACTTC

size: -
D: -
J: TRBJ2-7
V: TRBV7-9
CDR3: CASSPGPGNLYEQYF
DNA: TGTGCCAGCAGCCCGGGCCCTGGCAACCTCTACGAGCAGTACTTC

size: -
D: -
J: TRBJ2-1
V: TRBV11-2
CDR3: CASSLEVAAYNEQFF
DNA: TGTGCCAGCAGTCTCGAGGTAGCGGCCTACAATGAGCAGTTCTTC

size: -
D: TRBD1
J: TRBJ2-5
V: TRBV20-1
CDR3: CSARGQGMGPGTQYF
DNA: TGCAGTGCACGGGGACAGGGGATGGGGCCGGGGACCCAGTACTTC

size: -
D: -
J: TRBJ1-5
V: TRBV10-2
CDR3: CASSHREGNQPQHF
DNA: TGCGCCAGCAGCCACAGGGAGGGAAATCAGCCCCAGCATTTT

size: -
D: -
J: TRBJ2-3
V: TRBV28
CDR3: CASSSPTLRTQYF
DNA: TGTGCCAGCAGTTCCCCGACTCTGCGGACGCAGTATTTT

size: -
D: TRBD2
J: TRBJ2-7
V: TRBV5-1
CDR3: CASSLDAGSGRYEQYF
DNA: TGCGCCAGCAGCTTGGATGCAGGTAGCGGGAGATACGAGCAGTACTTC

size: -
D: -
J: TRBJ2-7
V: TRBV19
CDR3: CATSRQITGNYEQYF
DNA: TGTGCCACCTCTCGGCAGATAACAGGAAACTACGAGCAGTACTTC

size: -
D: TRBD2
J: TRBJ2-2
V: TRBV28
CDR3: CASSPGLAGNTGELFF
DNA: TGTGCCAGCAGTCCCGGACTAGCGGGGAACACCGGGGAGCTGTTTTTT

size: -
D: TRBD1
J: TRBJ1-4
V: TRBV6-1
CDR3: CASSEEGALEKLFF
DNA: TGTGCCAGCAGTGAAGAGGGGGCGCTTGAAAAACTGTTTTTT

size: -
D: TRBD1
J: TRBJ1-1
V: TRBV12-3/TRBV12-4
CDR3: CASSRQGVGNTEAFF
DNA: TGTGCCAGCAGTAGACAGGGTGTCGGGAACACTGAAGCTTTTTTT

size: -
D: TRBD2
J: TRBJ2-7
V: TRBV19
CDR3: CASSISGGTYEQYF
DNA: TGTGCCAGTAGTATTAGCGGGGGGACCTACGAGCAGTACTTC

size: -
D: -
J: TRBJ1-1
V: TRBV3-1
CDR3: CASSQVGANTEAFF
DNA: TGTGCCAGCAGCCAAGTCGGGGCGAACACTGAAGCTTTCTTT

size: -
D: -
J: TRBJ1-1
V: TRBV2
CDR3: CASSGTAGAFF
DNA: TGTGCCAGCAGTGGGACAGCAGGAGCTTTCTTT

size: -
D: TRBD2
J: TRBJ2-3
V: TRBV5-1
CDR3: CASSLVSSGDKTDTQYF
DNA: TGCGCCAGCAGCTTGGTATCTAGCGGGGATAAGACAGATACGCAGTATTTT

size: -
D: TRBD1
J: TRBJ2-3
V: TRBV2
CDR3: CASSSRTGMSTDTQYF
DNA: TGTGCCAGCAGTTCTAGGACAGGAATGAGCACAGATACGCAGTATTTT

size: few
D: TRBD1
J: TRBJ1-6
V: TRBV5-4
CDR3: CASSLGNRGGNSPLHF
DNA: TGTGCCAGCAGCTTGGGAAACAGGGGCGGTAATTCACCCCTCCACTTT

size: -
D: -
J: TRBJ2-7
V: TRBV20-1
CDR3: CSASSGHRSSYEQYF
DNA: TGCAGTGCTAGTTCCGGACACCGCAGCTCCTACGAGCAGTACTTC

size: -
D: -
J: TRBJ2-5
V: TRBV6-1
CDR3: CASSLQYQETQYF
DNA: TGTGCCAGCAGTCTCCAGTACCAAGAGACCCAGTACTTC

size: -
D: TRBD1
J: TRBJ2-1
V: TRBV7-8
CDR3: CASNGQGRYNEQFF
DNA: TGTGCCAGCAACGGACAGGGGCGCTACAATGAGCAGTTCTTC

size: -
D: -
J: TRBJ1-5
V: TRBV6-1
CDR3: CASIAAGPVSLYQPQHF
DNA: TGTGCCAGCATAGCTGCAGGCCCCGTTTCTTTATATCAGCCCCAGCATTTT

size: once
D: -
J: TRBJ2-1
V: TRBV5-1
CDR3: CASSNRSYNEQFF
DNA: TGCGCCAGCAGTAATAGGTCCTACAATGAGCAGTTCTTC

size: -
D: -
J: TRBJ1-2
V: TRBV6-5
CDR3: CASSSYRGYTF
DNA: TGTGCCAGCAGTTCCTATCGTGGCTACACCTTC

size: -
D: -
J: TRBJ2-5
V: TRBV24-1
CDR3: CATSDSGGNLQLETQYF
DNA: TGTGCCACCAGTGATTCCGGCGGGAACCTTCAATTGGAGACCCAGTACTTC

size: -
D: -
J: TRBJ1-2
V: TRBV9
CDR3: CASSVGGTDFYGYTF
DNA: TGTGCCAGCAGCGTAGGGGGGACGGACTTCTATGGCTACACCTTC

size: -
D: TRBD1
J: TRBJ1-5
V: TRBV27
CDR3: CASNPSTGVNQPQHF
DNA: TGTGCCAGCAACCCCTCTACAGGGGTAAATCAGCCCCAGCATTTT

size: -
D: TRBD1
J: TRBJ2-7
V: TRBV29-1
CDR3: CSATLGQLYEQYF
DNA: TGCAGCGCCACGTTGGGACAGCTCTACGAGCAGTACTTC

size: -
D: -
J: TRBJ1-5
V: TRBV15
CDR3: CATSRGSRNQPQHF
DNA: TGTGCCACCAGCAGAGGGTCCCGCAATCAGCCCCAGCATTTT

size: -
D: -
J: TRBJ1-5
V: TRBV6-2/TRBV6-3
CDR3: CASSPGSGGRPQHF
DNA: TGTGCCAGCAGTCCAGGTTCTGGAGGTCGGCCCCAGCATTTT

size: -
D: -
J: TRBJ2-7
V: TRBV2
CDR3: CASSEPFLVEQYF
DNA: TGTGCCAGCAGTGAACCCTTCCTGGTGGAGCAGTACTTC

size: -
D: -
J: TRBJ1-2
V: TRBV7-2
CDR3: CASSSPQHLGYGYTF
DNA: TGTGCCAGCAGCTCCCCCCAACACCTCGGATATGGCTACACCTTC

size: -
D: TRBD2
J: TRBJ2-3
V: TRBV3-1
CDR3: CASSQDPVSGTSTDTQYF
DNA: TGTGCCAGCAGCCAAGATCCGGTTAGCGGGACTAGCACAGATACGCAGTATTTT

size: -
D: TRBD1
J: TRBJ1-2
V: TRBV6-5
CDR3: CASSSMTGGDSYGYTF
DNA: TGTGCCAGCAGTTCCATGACAGGGGGCGATTCCTATGGCTACACCTTC

size: once
D: -
J: TRBJ2-5
V: TRBV28
CDR3: CASSHFGGRQETQYF
DNA: TGTGCCAGCAGCCATTTTGGGGGGAGACAAGAGACCCAGTACTTC

size: -
D: TRBD1
J: TRBJ2-5
V: TRBV6-2/TRBV6-3
CDR3: CASRNDRAPEKVETQYF
DNA: TGTGCCAGCAGGAATGACAGGGCTCCTGAAAAGGTCGAGACCCAGTACTTC